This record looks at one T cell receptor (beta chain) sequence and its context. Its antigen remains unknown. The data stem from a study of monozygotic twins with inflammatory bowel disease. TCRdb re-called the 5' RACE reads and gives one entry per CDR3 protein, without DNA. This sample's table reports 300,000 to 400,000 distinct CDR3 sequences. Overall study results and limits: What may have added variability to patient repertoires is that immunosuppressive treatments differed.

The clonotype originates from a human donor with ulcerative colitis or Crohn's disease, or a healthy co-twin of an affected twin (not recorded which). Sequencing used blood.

The CDR3 loop is CASSSTGNEQFF. This rearrangement joins TRBV7-7 to TRBJ2-1; TCRdb selects TRBD1, and the lack of DNA leaves this call unchecked. Germline-derived CDR1 and CDR2 are SSHAT and FNYEAQ (reference sequence). CDR3 size: 12 residues.